This note documents a single TCR beta chain sequence. Its antigen is unidentified. This sample stems from a study of post-analysis software for immune sequencing data. Whole-study results and caveats: Same-batch samples co-clustered strongly by F measure. Higher frequency in patients than in controls was seen for roughly 5 TRBV segments, with TRBV5-6, TRBV5-1 and TRBV20-1 among them. Relative to controls, patients with multiple sclerosis showed significantly lower normalized Chao1 diversity.

Prepared libraries of TCR beta cDNA carried unique molecular identifiers. Each batch of roughly 0.9 to 10 million T cells produced some 500,000 cDNA molecules. MiXCR was run by TCRdb on the PCR reads, yielding one entry per CDR3 protein. The data show roughly 600,000 distinct CDR3 sequences, roughly 46% seen once. Trimming cost V 6 bases and J 0 bases; bases outside gene matches: 15. CDR1 is SEHNR and CDR2 is FQNEAQ in the germline V gene (reference sequence). This CDR3 region has 18 residues. The receptor was isolated from a girl between 5 and 17 years old with multiple sclerosis. The chain uses TRBV7-9 and TRBJ2-3; 7 bases fit TRBD2. The sample taken for sequencing was blood. The CDR3, as DNA: TGTGCCAGCAGTCCCGATAGGTGGGGAGCGGGGAGCACAGATACGCAGTATTTT. Translating it yields CASSPDRWGAGSTDTQYF.